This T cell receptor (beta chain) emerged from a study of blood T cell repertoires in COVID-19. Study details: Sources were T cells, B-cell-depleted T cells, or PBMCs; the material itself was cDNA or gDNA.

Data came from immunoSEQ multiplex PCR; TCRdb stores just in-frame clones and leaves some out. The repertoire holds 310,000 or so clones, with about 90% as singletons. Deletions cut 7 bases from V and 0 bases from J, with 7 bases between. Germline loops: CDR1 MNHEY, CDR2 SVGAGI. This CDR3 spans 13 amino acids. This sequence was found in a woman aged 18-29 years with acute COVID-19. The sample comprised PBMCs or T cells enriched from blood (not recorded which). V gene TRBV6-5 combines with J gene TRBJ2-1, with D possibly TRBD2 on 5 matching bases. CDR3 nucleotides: TGTGCCAGCAAGCGGAGCTCCTACAATGAGCAGTTCTTC. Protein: CASKRSSYNEQFF.